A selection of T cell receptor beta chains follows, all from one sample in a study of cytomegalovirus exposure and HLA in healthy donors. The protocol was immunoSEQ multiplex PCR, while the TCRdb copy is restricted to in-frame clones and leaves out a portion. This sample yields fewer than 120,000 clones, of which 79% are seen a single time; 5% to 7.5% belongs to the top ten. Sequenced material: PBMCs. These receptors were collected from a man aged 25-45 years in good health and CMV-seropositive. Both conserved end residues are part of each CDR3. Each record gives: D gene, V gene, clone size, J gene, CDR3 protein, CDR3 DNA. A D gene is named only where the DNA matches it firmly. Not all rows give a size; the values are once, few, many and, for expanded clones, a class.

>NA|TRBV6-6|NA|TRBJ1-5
CASSYSDMSQPQHF
TGTGCCAGCAGTTACTCGGACATGTCTCAGCCCCAGCATTTT
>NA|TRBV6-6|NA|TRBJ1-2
CASSYPEEGKYGYTF
TGTGCCAGCAGTTACCCGGAGGAGGGGAAATATGGCTACACCTTC
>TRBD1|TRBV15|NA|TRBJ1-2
CATSRGRGLHGYTF
TGTGCCACCAGCAGAGGCAGGGGGCTCCATGGCTACACCTTC
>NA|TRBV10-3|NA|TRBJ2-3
CAITSGGTDTQYF
TGTGCCATCACGTCAGGGGGCACAGATACGCAGTATTTT
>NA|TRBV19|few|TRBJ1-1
CASSSPGLNTEAFF
TGTGCCAGTAGTAGCCCAGGGCTGAACACTGAAGCTTTCTTT
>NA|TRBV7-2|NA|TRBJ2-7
CASSLDRVYEQYF
TGTGCCAGCAGCTTAGACAGGGTCTACGAGCAGTACTTC
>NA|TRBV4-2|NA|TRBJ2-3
CASSQEGATGPDTQYF
TGTGCCAGCAGCCAAGAAGGGGCCACTGGTCCAGATACGCAGTATTTT
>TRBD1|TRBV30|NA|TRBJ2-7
CAWSVQGAGEQYF
TGTGCCTGGAGTGTACAGGGGGCTGGGGAGCAGTACTTC
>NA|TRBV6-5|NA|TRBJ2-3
CASRTGGRRRDTQYF
TGTGCCAGCAGAACCGGTGGCAGGAGGAGAGATACGCAGTATTTT
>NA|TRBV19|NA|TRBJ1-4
CASSRRLGQLNEKLFF
TGTGCCAGTAGCCGGAGGCTCGGACAGCTTAATGAAAAACTGTTTTTT
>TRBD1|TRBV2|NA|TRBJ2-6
CASNRDRGVSGANVLTF
TGTGCCAGCAATAGGGACAGGGGCGTCTCTGGGGCCAACGTCCTGACTTTC
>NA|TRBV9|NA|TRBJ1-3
CASSVGLRWEAGNTIYF
TGTGCCAGCAGCGTAGGGTTGAGGTGGGAGGCCGGAAACACCATATATTTT
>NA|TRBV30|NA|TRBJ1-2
CAWSKGAGELLF
TGTGCCTGGAGTAAAGGGGCAGGGGAACTTCTCTTC
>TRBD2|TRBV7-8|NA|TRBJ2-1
CASSWERGGNEQFF
TGTGCCAGCAGCTGGGAGCGGGGAGGCAATGAGCAGTTCTTC
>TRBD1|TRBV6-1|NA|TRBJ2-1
CASSDPHDRGQNEQFF
TGTGCCAGCAGTGATCCCCATGACAGGGGGCAGAATGAGCAGTTCTTC
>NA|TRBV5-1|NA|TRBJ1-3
CASSLDYSTGNTIYF
TGCGCCAGCAGCTTGGATTACAGCACTGGAAACACCATATATTTT
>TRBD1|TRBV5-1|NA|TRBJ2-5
CASSLEGQGPQETQYF
TGCGCCAGCAGCTTGGAAGGACAGGGCCCTCAAGAGACCCAGTACTTC
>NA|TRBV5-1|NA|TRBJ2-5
CASSFLVGADQETQYF
TGCGCCAGCAGCTTCTTAGTTGGGGCTGATCAAGAGACCCAGTACTTC
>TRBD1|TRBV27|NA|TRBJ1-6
CASSFRGNSPLHF
TGTGCCAGCAGTTTCAGGGGGAATTCACCCCTCCACTTT
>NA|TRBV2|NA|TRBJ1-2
CASSSGENYGYTF
TGTGCCAGCAGCTCCGGTGAAAACTATGGCTACACCTTC
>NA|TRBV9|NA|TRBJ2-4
CASSVEGLGEAKNIQYF
TGTGCCAGCAGCGTAGAAGGGCTAGGGGAAGCCAAAAACATTCAGTACTTC
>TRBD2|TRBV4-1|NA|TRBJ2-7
CASSHERGYEQYF
TGCGCCAGCAGCCATGAGCGGGGCTACGAGCAGTACTTC
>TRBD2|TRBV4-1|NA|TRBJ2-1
CASSQEGQRGGLGEQFF
TGCGCCAGCAGCCAAGAAGGGCAGCGGGGGGGCCTCGGTGAGCAGTTCTTC
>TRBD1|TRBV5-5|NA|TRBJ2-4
CASTGTENIQYF
TGTGCCAGCACCGGGACAGAAAACATTCAGTACTTC
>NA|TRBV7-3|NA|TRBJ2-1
CASSLIQGNEQFF
TGTGCCAGCAGCTTAATACAGGGCAATGAGCAGTTCTTC
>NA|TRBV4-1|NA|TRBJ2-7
CASSQDPTGLYEQYF
TGCGCCAGCAGCCAAGACCCCACCGGTCTATACGAGCAGTACTTC
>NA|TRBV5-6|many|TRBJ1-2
CASSREKKAGLFGGYTF
TGTGCCAGCAGCCGAGAGAAAAAGGCGGGGCTTTTCGGTGGCTACACCTTC
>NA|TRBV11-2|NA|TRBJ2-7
CASSLSRSYEQYF
TGTGCCAGCAGCTTATCCAGGTCCTACGAGCAGTACTTC
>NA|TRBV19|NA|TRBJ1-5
CASSISSQPQHF
TGTGCCAGTAGTATAAGTAGTCAGCCCCAGCATTTT
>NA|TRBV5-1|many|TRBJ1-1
CASSLRQERTEAFF
TGCGCCAGCAGCCTTCGACAGGAAAGGACTGAAGCTTTCTTT
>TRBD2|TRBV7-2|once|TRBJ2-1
CASSRTSGGVYNEQFF
TGTGCCAGCAGCCGGACTAGCGGGGGGGTATACAATGAGCAGTTCTTC
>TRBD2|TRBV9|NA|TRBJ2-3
CASSVGYSGGAGDTQYF
TGTGCCAGCAGCGTGGGATATAGCGGGGGGGCGGGAGATACGCAGTATTTT
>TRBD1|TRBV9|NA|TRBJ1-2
CASRPFRGQDYGYTF
TGTGCCAGCAGACCATTCAGGGGGCAAGACTATGGCTACACCTTC
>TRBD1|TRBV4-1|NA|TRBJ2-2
CASAQNPRRTGDTGELFF
TGCGCCAGCGCACAAAATCCCCGAAGGACAGGGGACACCGGGGAGCTGTTTTTT
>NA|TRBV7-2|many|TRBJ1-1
CASSQWPRRNTEAFF
TGTGCCAGCAGCCAGTGGCCCAGAAGGAACACTGAAGCTTTCTTT
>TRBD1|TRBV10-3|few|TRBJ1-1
CAISDGEDRGTEAFF
TGTGCCATCAGTGATGGGGAAGACAGGGGAACTGAAGCTTTCTTT
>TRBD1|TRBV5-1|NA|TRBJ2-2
CASSPGQGIAGELFF
TGCGCCAGCAGCCCGGGACAGGGAATCGCCGGGGAGCTGTTTTTT
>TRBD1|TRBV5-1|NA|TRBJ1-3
CASSLHQGQAGNTIYF
TGCGCCAGCAGCTTACACCAAGGACAGGCTGGAAACACCATATATTTT
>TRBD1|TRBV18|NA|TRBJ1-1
CASSPGQDRTEAFF
TGTGCCAGCTCACCCGGACAGGATCGGACTGAAGCTTTCTTT
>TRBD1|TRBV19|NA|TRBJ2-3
CASSNRQGRKRDTQYF
TGTGCCAGTAGTAACCGACAGGGGAGGAAGAGAGATACGCAGTATTTT
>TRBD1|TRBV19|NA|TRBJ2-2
CASSRGTGNGELFF
TGTGCCAGTAGTAGAGGGACAGGGAACGGGGAGCTGTTTTTT
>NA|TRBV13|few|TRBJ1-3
CASSEADSGNTIYF
TGTGCCAGCAGTGAGGCGGACTCTGGAAACACCATATATTTT
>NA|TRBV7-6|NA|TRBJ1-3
CASSLRTTGNTIYF
TGTGCCAGCAGCTTACGGACAACTGGAAACACCATATATTTT
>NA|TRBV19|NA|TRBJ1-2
CASSLQGTTNGYTF
TGTGCCAGTAGTCTCCAGGGGACTACCAATGGCTACACCTTC
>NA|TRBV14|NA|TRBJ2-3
CASSITYRTDTQYF
TGTGCCAGCAGTATTACATACCGCACAGATACGCAGTATTTT
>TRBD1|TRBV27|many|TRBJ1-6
CASRQTGGPLHF
TGTGCCAGCAGACAAACAGGGGGTCCCCTCCACTTT
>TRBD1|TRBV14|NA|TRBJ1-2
CASSPLGDRDRGYTF
TGTGCCAGCAGCCCTCTCGGGGACAGGGACCGTGGCTACACCTTC
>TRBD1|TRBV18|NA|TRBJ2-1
CASSPPGQESYNEQFF
TGTGCCAGCTCACCACCGGGACAGGAAAGCTACAATGAGCAGTTCTTC
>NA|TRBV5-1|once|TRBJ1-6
CASSLAGAPNSPLHF
TGCGCCAGCAGCTTGGCGGGTGCCCCAAATTCACCCCTCCACTTT
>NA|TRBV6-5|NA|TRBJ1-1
CASSYSGVEAFF
TGTGCCAGCAGTTACTCCGGGGTTGAAGCTTTCTTT